This TCR beta chain derives from a study of blood T cells in healthy people across ages. Study-wide background: Using template switching, researchers captured about one barcoded beta molecule for each two T cells.

Next came a second PCR, run for about 7 to 12 cycles, which used a sample-barcoded 5' primer along with a J-beta primer mix. Each single sample gave us at least 2.5 million CDR3-containing paired-end reads. TCRdb called the 5' RACE reads again in MiXCR, with one record for every CDR3 protein. The data show just over 800,000 distinct CDR3 sequences, approximately 67% seen once. Ten milliliters of peripheral blood were drawn from each donor into EDTA-treated tubes. Whenever a sample was processed, at least 6.5 million PBMCs were isolated. This clonotype was detected only a few times. This sequence was found in a young man in good health. Material for sequencing was blood.

The CDR3 coding sequence is TGCGCCAGCAGCCCGGGGTCTCTCGGGTACGAGCAGTACTTC. Translation gives CASSPGSLGYEQYF. V gene TRBV4-3 combines with J gene TRBJ2-7; a possible D gene is TRBD2 (5 bases). Germline V CDR1 and CDR2: LGHNA, YSLEER. The V end was cut by 4 bases, the J end by 4 bases, with 14 bases between. The CDR3 has 14 residues.